This T cell receptor beta chain was recorded in a study of blood T cell repertoires in COVID-19. Background on the study: There were acute and convalescent COVID-19 samples, and they came from the United States, Italy and Spain. T cells, B-cell-depleted T cells, or PBMCs provided the cDNA or gDNA that served as material.

In germline, CDR1 is MDHEN, CDR2 SYDVKM. V was cut by 1 base and J by 1 base, with 10 bases left in between. The CDR3 is 15 residues long. Data came from immunoSEQ multiplex PCR; TCRdb stores just in-frame clones and leaves some out. The sample comprises around 230,000 clones, approximately 84% of which are singletons, and approximately 8% rests with the top ten. This receptor was identified in a woman older than 75 with acute or convalescent COVID-19. The V call is TRBV28, the J call TRBJ1-2; possible D gene TRBD1, 6 bases. What was sequenced was peripheral blood. The CDR3 coding sequence is TGTGCCAGCAGTTTATCAGGGGCCCTTAACTATGGCTACACCTTC. It encodes CASSLSGALNYGYTF.